What follows is one T cell receptor beta chain and its context. This specimen belongs to a study of CD8 T cells in Susac syndrome. Trimming cost V 0 bases and J 4 bases; bases outside gene matches: 8. The length of the CDR3 is 15 residues. CDR1 and CDR2 (germline): DFQATT, SNEGSKA (reference sequence). The RNA, about 0.45 to 1 ug, was put through reverse transcription using random hexamers. TCRdb analysed the immunoSEQ multiplex PCR reads with MiXCR anew, one entry per CDR3 protein. The sample has around 120,000 distinct CDR3 sequences; 85% to 95% are singletons. The V and J genes are TRBV20-1 and TRBJ2-7, with 8 bases matching TRBD2. The material sequenced was CD4+ T cells from PBMCs. The clonotype comes from a human donor with multiple sclerosis. The CDR3 region has the DNA TGCAGTGCTAGAGATCTGAGCGGGGGCGGATACGAGCAGTACTTC. It is translated as CSARDLSGGGYEQYF.